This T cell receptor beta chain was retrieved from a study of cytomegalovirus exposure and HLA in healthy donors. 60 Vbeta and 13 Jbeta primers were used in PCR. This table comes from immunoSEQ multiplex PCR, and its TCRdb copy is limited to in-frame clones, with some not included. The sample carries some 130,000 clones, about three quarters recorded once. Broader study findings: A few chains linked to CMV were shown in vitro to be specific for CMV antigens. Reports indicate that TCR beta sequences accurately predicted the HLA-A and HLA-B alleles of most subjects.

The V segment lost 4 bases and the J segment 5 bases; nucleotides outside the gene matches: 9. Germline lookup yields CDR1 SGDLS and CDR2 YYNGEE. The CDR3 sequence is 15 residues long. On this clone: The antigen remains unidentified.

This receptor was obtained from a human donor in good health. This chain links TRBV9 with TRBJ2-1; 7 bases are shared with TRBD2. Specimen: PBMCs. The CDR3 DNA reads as TGTGCCAGCAGCCCACAGCGGGGACGCAACAATGAGCAGTTCTTC. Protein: CASSPQRGRNNEQFF.